This T cell receptor beta chain was documented in a study of blood T cells in healthy people across ages. General study results and limits: Investigators viewed diversity estimates from one million T cells as underestimates, the study reported.

With respect to this clonotype: Its antigen remains unidentified.

A second PCR of 7 to 11 cycles used a sample-barcoded 5' primer and a J-beta primer mix. TCRdb analysed the 5' RACE reads with MiXCR anew, one entry per CDR3 protein. This sample has hundreds of thousands of distinct CDR3 sequences; about 30% occur once, and the top ten carry roughly 17%. The V and J ends lost 4 bases and 2 bases respectively, with 15 bases between them. This CDR3 has 15 amino acids. Germline CDR1 KGHSH, CDR2 LQKENI. This chain joins TRBV18 and TRBJ2-7, with D possibly being TRBD1 or TRBD2 (5 bases each). The sequence came from a woman of 80 years or more in good health. Specimen: blood. The CDR3 reads CASSLSRDGAYEQYF. CDR3 DNA: TGTGCCAGCTCACTGAGCCGGGACGGAGCCTACGAGCAGTACTTC.